This entry concerns a single T cell receptor beta chain. Its antigen is not identified. CD45RO-negative, CCR7-selected cells formed the naive CD8 fraction, which excluded terminally differentiated effector memory CD45RA+ cells. Trimming removed 6 bases from V and 0 bases from J; junction bases left unmatched: 8. The CDR3 consists of 15 residues. CDR1 SNHLY and CDR2 FYNNEI come from the germline V gene. Over several immunoSEQ plates, each subset's genomic DNA was distributed in even portions. Authors' methods: ImmunoSEQ only sent back junction sequences with no quality scores, so filtering was done differently. The table came from immunoSEQ multiplex PCR; TCRdb's copy has only in-frame clones and leaves some out. The DNA was the basis for D and trimming; V, J and clone size are from that table. The sample lists about 2 million clones, approximately 94% seen once, with around 1.2% in the top ten. This record comes from a study of shared clonotypes between healthy human individuals. Whole-study context: Per-donor plates numbered three CD4 naive, three CD4 memory, two CD8 naive and one CD8 memory.

Notes on the study in general: Unshared clonotypes carried lower generation probabilities than those common to all four donors.

This rearrangement joins TRBV2 to TRBJ2-7; 7 bases fit TRBD1. The sequencing input was naive CD8+ T cells sorted from blood. This receptor was obtained from a man between 18 and 35 years old in good health. CDR3 in amino acids: CASSLGQVNSYEQYF. For the CDR3, the DNA is TGTGCCAGCAGCCTCGGACAGGTTAACTCCTACGAGCAGTACTTC. The full variable domain, completed using reference TRBV2 and TRBJ2-7, is EPEVTQTPSHQVTQMGQEVILRCVPISNHLYFYWYRQILGQKVEFLVSFYNNEISEKSEIFDDQFSVERPDGSNFTLKIRSTKLEDSAMYFCASSLGQVNSYEQYFGPGTRLTVT.